Listed below are T cell receptor beta chains from one sample, sequenced in a study of Tregs in tolerant kidney transplant recipients. Assay: immunoSEQ multiplex PCR; the TCRdb copy retains only in-frame clones and omits some. The sample gives some 69,000 clones, roughly 84% of which show up once; roughly 4.9% is in the top ten. What was sequenced was CD4+ T cells from blood. The receptors derive from a human donor in good health. Each CDR3 is given with its conserved first and last residue. Each record gives: clone size, D gene, CDR3 length, V gene, J gene, CDR3 protein, CDR3 DNA. The D gene is left open where the match is weak. Rows give clone size only sometimes, using once, few, many, or a class for an expanded clone.

.	TRBD1	15	TRBV10-1	TRBJ1-1	CASSEPDRVDTEAFF	TGCGCCAGCAGTGAGCCTGACAGGGTGGACACTGAAGCTTTCTTT
.	.	14	TRBV5-1	TRBJ2-3	CASSLYDRTDTQYF	TGCGCCAGCAGCTTGTATGACCGCACAGATACGCAGTATTTT
.	TRBD2	16	TRBV7-3	TRBJ2-1	CASSLSGTSALNEQFF	TGTGCCAGCAGCTTATCCGGGACTAGCGCTCTCAATGAGCAGTTCTTC
.	.	18	TRBV7-2	TRBJ1-6	CASSQELGGLLSGSPLHF	TGTGCCAGCAGCCAAGAGTTGGGAGGACTGTTGTCAGGTTCACCCCTCCACTTT
.	.	14	TRBV19	TRBJ1-1	CASSDSFLNTEAFF	TGTGCCAGTAGTGACAGCTTCCTGAACACTGAAGCTTTCTTT
.	TRBD1	14	TRBV7-9	TRBJ2-3	CASSRDRAQDTQYF	TGTGCCAGCAGCAGGGACAGGGCTCAAGATACGCAGTATTTT
.	.	15	TRBV7-2	TRBJ1-5	CASSLSANRNQPQHF	TGTGCCAGCAGCTTATCGGCCAACCGCAATCAGCCCCAGCATTTT
.	.	12	TRBV7-9	TRBJ2-5	CASSLGPETQYF	TGTGCCAGCAGCTTAGGCCCGGAGACCCAGTACTTC
.	.	15	TRBV4-2	TRBJ2-7	CASSFNHGGDFEQYF	TGTGCCAGCAGCTTTAACCATGGTGGGGACTTCGAGCAGTACTTC
.	.	14	TRBV28	TRBJ2-2	CASRTGLSSGELFF	TGTGCCAGCAGAACGGGACTTTCTTCCGGGGAGCTGTTTTTT
once	TRBD2	14	TRBV10-1	TRBJ2-7	CASNWTSTSYEQYF	TGCGCCAGCAACTGGACTAGCACTTCCTACGAGCAGTACTTC
.	.	14	TRBV19	TRBJ2-7	CASSITTDSYEQYF	TGTGCCAGTAGTATCACCACTGACTCCTACGAGCAGTACTTC
.	.	16	TRBV5-1	TRBJ2-3	CASSFHGSSGTDTQYF	TGCGCCAGCAGCTTCCACGGGAGCTCAGGAACAGATACGCAGTATTTT
.	.	11	TRBV4-1	TRBJ2-1	CASSYYNEQFF	TGCGCCAGCAGTTACTACAATGAGCAGTTCTTC
.	.	14	TRBV5-1	TRBJ2-7	CASSLAGGGYEQYF	TGCGCCAGCAGCTTGGCCGGCGGCGGCTACGAGCAGTACTTC
.	TRBD2	16	TRBV11-2	TRBJ2-7	CASSRLISGRAREQYF	TGTGCCAGCAGCCGTCTTATTAGCGGGAGGGCCAGGGAGCAGTACTTC
.	TRBD1	16	TRBV19	TRBJ1-5	CASSIEWGQGNQPQHF	TGTGCCAGTAGTATAGAGTGGGGACAGGGAAATCAGCCCCAGCATTTT
.	.	15	TRBV7-2	TRBJ2-1	CASSLSAGYGYEQFF	TGTGCCAGCAGCTTGTCGGCGGGGTACGGGTATGAGCAGTTCTTC
.	.	13	TRBV11-3	TRBJ2-3	CASTPVTTDTQYF	TGTGCCAGCACCCCGGTGACCACAGATACGCAGTATTTT
.	TRBD2	15	TRBV10-3	TRBJ2-3	CAIFAGGRGTDTQYF	TGTGCCATCTTCGCGGGGGGGCGTGGTACAGATACGCAGTATTTT
.	TRBD2	15	TRBV4-2	TRBJ2-1	CASSQETSGSQGQFF	TGTGCCAGCAGCCAAGAGACTAGCGGGAGCCAAGGGCAGTTCTTC
once	.	13	TRBV5-6	TRBJ2-7	CASSLKVRGEQYF	TGTGCCAGCAGCTTGAAGGTCAGGGGCGAGCAGTACTTC
few	.	16	TRBV7-6	TRBJ2-2	CASSSETGEDTGELFF	TGTGCCAGCAGCTCGGAGACAGGAGAAGACACCGGGGAGCTGTTTTTT
.	.	13	TRBV19	TRBJ1-2	CASSIRLQKGYTF	TGTGCCAGTAGTATAAGGCTCCAGAAGGGCTACACCTTC
.	TRBD2	16	TRBV5-1	TRBJ2-3	CASSSRLAGNTDTQYF	TGCGCCAGCAGCTCCCGACTAGCGGGAAACACAGATACGCAGTATTTT
.	.	16	TRBV7-9	TRBJ2-7	CASSLAGGRARAEQYF	TGTGCCAGCAGCTTAGCGGGAGGTAGAGCGCGTGCTGAGCAGTACTTC
.	TRBD2	18	TRBV12-5	TRBJ2-2	CASGYYNLAGGRTGELFF	TGTGCTAGTGGTTACTATAATCTAGCGGGAGGGCGCACCGGGGAGCTGTTTTTT
.	.	12	TRBV6-5	TRBJ2-3	CASSYTAVTQYF	TGTGCCAGCAGTTACACGGCTGTTACGCAGTATTTT
.	.	16	TRBV5-6	TRBJ2-2	CASSLVFGGDTGELFF	TGTGCCAGCAGCTTGGTGTTCGGGGGAGACACCGGGGAGCTGTTTTTT
few	.	14	TRBV5-1	TRBJ2-3	CASSLGGSTDTQYF	TGCGCCAGCAGCTTGGGGGGCTCCACAGATACGCAGTATTTT
.	TRBD2	15	TRBV9	TRBJ2-5	CASSVGGRALETQYF	TGTGCCAGCAGCGTAGGCGGGAGGGCCTTGGAGACCCAGTACTTC
.	TRBD1	14	TRBV6-6	TRBJ2-7	CASSYLDRGDEQYF	TGTGCCAGCAGTTACTTGGACAGGGGCGACGAGCAGTACTTC
.	.	15	TRBV14	TRBJ1-1	CASSQQGSWATEAFF	TGTGCCAGCAGCCAACAGGGCTCATGGGCCACTGAAGCTTTCTTT
once	.	19	TRBV4-2	TRBJ1-4	CASSQEGHATLATNEKLFF	TGTGCCAGCAGCCAAGAGGGGCACGCCACACTTGCAACTAATGAAAAACTGTTTTTT
.	TRBD1	13	TRBV10-1	TRBJ2-7	CAIDRDTAYEQYF	TGCGCCATAGACAGGGATACAGCCTACGAGCAGTACTTC
.	.	13	TRBV27	TRBJ1-2	CASTSQGARAYTF	TGTGCCAGCACCTCTCAAGGGGCCAGGGCTTACACCTTC
.	.	14	TRBV29-1	TRBJ1-2	CSVEPAGVLYGYTF	TGCAGCGTTGAGCCGGCAGGCGTACTCTATGGCTACACCTTC
.	.	14	TRBV25-1	TRBJ2-5	CASSAPGGRETQYF	TGTGCCAGCAGTGCTCCGGGGGGCCGAGAGACCCAGTACTTC
.	TRBD2	17	TRBV11-3	TRBJ2-5	CASSLPGLAGGGETQYF	TGTGCCAGCAGCCTACCGGGACTAGCGGGAGGGGGCGAGACCCAGTACTTC
.	.	17	TRBV18	TRBJ1-1	CASSPLSQSSANTEAFF	TGTGCCAGCTCACCACTGTCACAGTCCTCGGCGAACACTGAAGCTTTCTTT
.	.	12	TRBV19	TRBJ1-1	CASSRTNTEAFF	TGTGCCAGTAGTAGAACGAACACTGAAGCTTTCTTT
once	.	14	TRBV14	TRBJ1-6	CASSQVLWNSPLHF	TGTGCCAGCAGCCAAGTCTTGTGGAATTCACCCCTCCACTTT
.	.	12	TRBV6-5	TRBJ2-5	CASYRSLGTQYF	TGTGCCAGCTACAGGTCTCTAGGGACCCAGTACTTC
.	.	14	TRBV6-5	TRBJ1-5	CASSSGNYNQPQHF	TGTGCCAGCAGTTCGGGTAATTACAATCAGCCCCAGCATTTT
.	.	13	TRBV2	TRBJ1-2	CAGSERGTGGYTF	TGTGCCGGCAGTGAAAGGGGAACCGGTGGCTACACCTTC